The 9 T cell receptor beta chains below come from one sample, sequenced in a study of blood T cell repertoires in COVID-19 (dated by TCRdb to 2018 to 2020). Library method: the immunoSEQ multiplex PCR assay. The source is immuneACCESS, and TCRdb retained only in-frame sequences with V and J called. Part of the clones is not carried over; for the studies checked, unresolved V genes explain less than half of this, and the remainder is unexplained. Across this sample there are 100,000 to 150,000 clones, with around four fifths seen only once. Of the sample, around 6.2% is held by the ten largest clones. Sequencing was performed on peripheral blood. The source of these receptors is an elderly man with COVID-19, enrolled during active disease.

This clone was seen once. V gene TRBV10-1 combines with J gene TRBJ1-6; 9 bases agree with TRBD1. Germline V gene lookup returns CDR1 WNHNN and CDR2 SYGVQD (reference sequence). The CDR3 is 18 amino acids. J gave up 6 bases and V 7 bases, and 16 bases lay outside the gene matches. CDR3 protein: CASINAETGTGSNSPLHF. The CDR3 nucleotides are TGCGCCAGCATCAATGCAGAGACCGGGACAGGGTCTAATTCACCCCTCCACTTT.

The chain joins TRBV5-4 to TRBJ2-5; TRBD2 might be the D (6 bases). CDR1 and CDR2 from the germline V gene are SGHNT and YYREEE (reference sequence). This CDR3 has 15 residues. Trimming cost V 4 bases and J 5 bases, with 18 bases left between them. The CDR3 DNA reads as TGTGCCAGCAGCCCCGCGGCTCCGGGGGTGGAGACCCAGTACTTC. Amino acid sequence: CASSPAAPGVETQYF.

This clone was picked up a small number of times. The chain joins TRBV5-1 to TRBJ2-5, with a possible D match to TRBD2 (6 bases). This CDR3 region has 14 residues. V was clipped by 0 bases and J by 5 bases, with 11 bases between them. CDR1 is SGHRS, CDR2 YFSETQ, per germline. The CDR3 DNA sequence: TGCGCCAGCAGCTTGGAGCGGGCCGGGGAGACCCAGTACTTC. Its protein is CASSLERAGETQYF.

The CDR3: CASSQRTGRYEQYF. CDR3 nucleotide sequence: TGTGCCAGCAGCCAGAGGACAGGGAGATACGAGCAGTACTTC. The J gene is TRBJ2-7, the V gene TRBV11-1; 8 nucleotides align to TRBD1. The J segment lost 4 bases and the V segment lost 5 bases, leaving 7 bases of the junction unmatched. The V gene's germline CDR1 is SGHAT and CDR2 FQDESV (reference sequence). The CDR3 spans 14 residues.

This clone was recorded many times. This chain uses TRBV2 with TRBJ2-7; 9 positions agree with TRBD1. This CDR3 has 13 residues. The V gene's germline CDR1 is SNHLY and CDR2 FYNNEI. The junction had 4 bases not matched to a gene; V was cut back by 6 bases and J by 4 bases. The CDR3 sequence: CASSAGTGYEQYF. For the CDR3, the DNA is TGTGCCAGCAGCGCCGGGACAGGGTACGAGCAGTACTTC.

V usage is TRBV5-1 and J usage is TRBJ1-4; D gene uncertain. V was clipped by 4 bases and J by 0 bases, with 13 bases between them. The germline V gene has CDR1 SGHRS and CDR2 YFSETQ. The length of the CDR3 is 16 residues. The CDR3 loop is CASSRGAVATNEKLFF. CDR3 bases: TGCGCCAGCAGCCGCGGTGCTGTTGCAACTAATGAAAAACTGTTTTTT.

This rearrangement joins TRBV4-3 to TRBJ2-7, with 7 bases matching TRBD1. The trim removed 0 bases at V and 6 bases at J, leaving 8 bases unmatched. Germline assignment: CDR1 LGHNA and CDR2 YSLEER. The CDR3 is 15 amino acids. The CDR3 DNA follows: TGCGCCAGCAGCCAAGAAAAGGTACAGGGGATCGAGCAGTACTTC. Encoded protein: CASSQEKVQGIEQYF.

The CDR3 is CASSQHGETQYF. The CDR3 DNA sequence: TGTGCCAGCAGCCAGCACGGGGAGACCCAGTACTTC. V is TRBV3-1 (or the pseudogene TRBV3-2) and J is TRBJ2-5; unclear D gene. Germline V gene sequence: CDR1 LGHDT, CDR2 YNNKEL (reference sequence). The ends were cut back, 3 bases at V and 5 bases at J, with 7 bases in the middle. This CDR3 region has 12 residues.

This chain joins TRBV6-5 and TRBJ1-5, with D perhaps TRBD1 (5 bases). This CDR3 contains 14 residues. V was shortened by 4 bases and J by 6 bases, with 13 bases between the two germline ends. Germline V lookup: CDR1 MNHEY, CDR2 SVGAGI. CDR3 in DNA: TGTGCCAGCAGTTTGGGGGGGGAGGGTCAGCCCCAGCATTTT. This sequence encodes CASSLGGEGQPQHF.